This is a list of T cell receptor beta chains from one sample in a study of T cell responses to AZD1222 COVID-19 vaccine. Method: immunoSEQ multiplex PCR; TCRdb's copy keeps in-frame clones and lacks some. Seen here are about 150,000 clones, 85% to 95% observed once, and the top ten hold over 1%. The sequencing used peripheral blood, collected on day 0 of AZD1222 vaccination. These receptors were obtained from an adult in good health. The CDR3 runs from the conserved cysteine through the conserved F or W. The order of the fields is clone size, V gene, J gene, D gene, CDR3 protein, CDR3 DNA. D genes are given only for firm matches. Some rows mark clone size as missing; the rest say once, few, many or name a class of expanded clone.

-	TRBV4-1	TRBJ2-3	TRBD2	CASSQELAGTDTQYF	TGCGCCAGCAGCCAAGAATTAGCGGGGACAGATACGCAGTATTTT
-	TRBV3-1/TRBV3-2	TRBJ1-5	TRBD1	CASSQGTGVQPQHF	TGTGCCAGCAGCCAAGGAACAGGGGTTCAGCCCCAGCATTTT
once	TRBV2	TRBJ1-4	TRBD1	CASSGTRQGQGEKLFF	TGTGCCAGCAGTGGAACCCGACAGGGGCAAGGTGAAAAACTGTTTTTT
-	TRBV10-2	TRBJ1-3	-	CASSTGNTIYF	TGCGCCAGCAGTACTGGAAACACCATATATTTT
-	TRBV5-1	TRBJ2-3	-	CASSLGSAEPSTDTQYF	TGCGCCAGCAGCTTGGGATCGGCGGAACCTAGCACAGATACGCAGTATTTT
-	TRBV2	TRBJ1-1	-	CASRPAWMNTEAFF	TGTGCCAGCAGGCCAGCCTGGATGAACACTGAAGCTTTCTTT
-	TRBV4-1	TRBJ2-1	-	CASSQVRLAIYNEQFF	TGCGCCAGCAGCCAAGTACGACTGGCCATATACAATGAGCAGTTCTTC
-	TRBV5-4	TRBJ1-1	-	CASSPEGRNTEAFF	TGTGCCAGCAGCCCCGAAGGTCGGAACACTGAAGCTTTCTTT
-	TRBV4-1	TRBJ1-3	-	CASSQGWGVSGNTIYF	TGCGCCAGCAGCCAAGGGTGGGGAGTGTCTGGAAACACCATATATTTT
-	TRBV18	TRBJ2-5	TRBD1	CASSPGTDGETQYF	TGTGCCAGCTCACCAGGGACAGATGGAGAGACCCAGTACTTC
-	TRBV10-3	TRBJ2-1	TRBD2	CAISESGLAGGLSSYNEQFF	TGTGCCATCAGTGAGTCCGGACTAGCGGGGGGCTTAAGCTCCTACAATGAGCAGTTCTTC
-	TRBV3-1/TRBV3-2	TRBJ2-2	TRBD2	CASSRNLGIAGYTGELFF	TGTGCCAGCAGCCGGAACCTGGGGATAGCGGGGTACACCGGGGAGCTGTTTTTT
-	TRBV7-9	TRBJ1-2	-	CASSQPVGASGYTF	TGTGCCAGCAGCCAGCCCGTCGGGGCCTCTGGCTACACCTTC
-	TRBV5-1	TRBJ1-5	-	CASSLAGMSNQPQHF	TGCGCCAGCAGCTTGGCAGGGATGAGCAATCAGCCCCAGCATTTT
-	TRBV2	TRBJ2-5	TRBD1	CASSRPGQGETQYF	TGTGCCAGCAGTCGGCCGGGACAGGGAGAGACCCAGTACTTC
-	TRBV5-1	TRBJ1-3	-	CASSLNPPGNTIYF	TGCGCCAGCAGCTTGAACCCCCCTGGAAACACCATATATTTT
-	TRBV18	TRBJ1-1	-	CASSPPGAYTEAFF	TGTGCCAGCTCACCACCAGGGGCCTACACTGAAGCTTTCTTT
-	TRBV6-5	TRBJ1-1	-	CASSYEVNTEAFF	TGTGCCAGCAGTTACGAGGTGAACACTGAAGCTTTCTTT
-	TRBV19	TRBJ2-1	-	CASSIVSGRYNEQFF	TGTGCCAGTAGTATAGTAAGCGGGCGCTACAATGAGCAGTTCTTC
-	TRBV7-4	TRBJ1-4	-	CASSLVGNEKLFF	TGTGCCAGCAGCTTAGTAGGTAATGAAAAACTGTTTTTT
-	TRBV10-3	TRBJ1-4	-	CATGPQGREKLFF	TGTGCCACGGGGCCTCAGGGGAGGGAAAAACTGTTTTTT
-	TRBV19	TRBJ2-1	-	CASSMGQNLYNEQFF	TGTGCCAGTAGTATGGGGCAGAATCTTTACAATGAGCAGTTCTTC
-	TRBV28	TRBJ1-2	-	CASSPPPNYGYTF	TGTGCCAGCAGTCCGCCTCCTAACTATGGCTACACCTTC
-	TRBV5-4	TRBJ2-1	TRBD2	CASSPTDIRRLAGGPEQFF	TGTGCCAGCAGCCCGACAGACATAAGGCGGCTAGCGGGGGGGCCTGAGCAGTTCTTC
-	TRBV2	TRBJ2-2	-	CASTAYSAGELFF	TGTGCCAGCACGGCCTATTCGGCCGGGGAGCTGTTTTTT
-	TRBV2	TRBJ1-2	TRBD1	CASSRRGLEGYTF	TGTGCCAGCAGTCGCAGGGGGCTGGAGGGCTACACCTTC
-	TRBV7-9	TRBJ2-1	-	CASSRGLSANEQFF	TGTGCCAGCAGCAGGGGACTCTCCGCCAATGAGCAGTTCTTC
-	TRBV6-5	TRBJ2-2	-	CAASRERRATGELFF	TGTGCCGCCAGTCGGGAGAGACGGGCGACCGGGGAGCTGTTTTTT
-	TRBV2	TRBJ1-5	-	CASSDWQVGQPQHF	TGTGCCAGCAGTGATTGGCAGGTCGGTCAGCCCCAGCATTTT
-	TRBV28	TRBJ1-6	TRBD1	CASRGQGYYNSPLHF	TGTGCCAGCAGGGGACAGGGATACTATAATTCACCCCTCCACTTT
-	TRBV15	TRBJ1-3	TRBD1	CATSTRQGLRRNTIYF	TGTGCCACCAGCACTAGACAGGGCTTGAGACGAAACACCATATATTTT
-	TRBV19	TRBJ1-2	-	CASSIRLVGFGYTF	TGTGCCAGTAGTATCAGACTTGTCGGTTTTGGCTACACCTTC
-	TRBV7-2	TRBJ2-1	TRBD2	CASILAGTNEQFF	TGTGCCAGCATACTAGCGGGGACCAATGAGCAGTTCTTC